This TCR beta chain was obtained from a study of monozygotic twins with inflammatory bowel disease. Overall study results and limits: Repertoire similarity did not differ between concordant and discordant twins, possibly owing to limited power. The data offered no way to tell different T cell subtypes apart. Reduced clonotype sharing with other individuals was observed in IBD patients relative to healthy twins, especially with disease activity.

From its re-call of the 5' RACE reads, TCRdb lists each CDR3 protein once, without DNA. This repertoire includes approximately 200,000 distinct CDR3 sequences. Germline-derived CDR1 and CDR2 are MGHDK and SYGVNS. This CDR3 is built from 15 residues. Worth noting for this clonotype: Its target is not known.

Specimen: blood. This receptor was obtained from a human donor with ulcerative colitis or Crohn's disease, or a healthy co-twin of an affected twin (not recorded which). This rearrangement joins TRBV25-1 to TRBJ2-2; no DNA is available, so the TRBD2 call from TCRdb remains unchecked. CDR3 amino acids: CASRREQGNTGELFF.